This TCR beta chain was sequenced during a study of blood T cells in healthy people across ages. Study information: T cells yielded about one barcoded beta molecule per two cells through template switching.

Extractions gave at least 5.5 micrograms of total RNA per sample. Study outcomes and limitations: Naive CD4+ cells and diversity were both higher in long-lived donors than in aged donors.

The CDR3 consists of 12 residues. From germline, CDR1 is MNHNY and CDR2 SVGAGI (reference sequence). The V end lost 9 bases, the J end lost 0 bases, and 7 bases lay between the germline ends. This clonotype was counted only a few times. The antigen remains undetermined. It was with a sample-barcoded 5' primer and a J-beta primer mix that a second PCR of roughly 6 to 12 cycles was run. Through a template-switch adaptor with 12 random nucleotides, each cDNA molecule received a tag. A single record per CDR3 protein comes from TCRdb applying MiXCR to the 5' RACE reads. Among hundreds of thousands of distinct CDR3 sequences listed, around 43% were seen once.

Sequencing was carried out using blood. J is TRBJ2-3 and V is TRBV6-6; unclear D gene. This receptor was taken from a man in his sixties in good health. The CDR3 here is CASKGSTDTQYF. CDR3 coding DNA: TGTGCCAGTAAGGGTAGCACAGATACGCAGTATTTT.